These 18 T cell receptor beta chains share one sample of origin, sequenced in a study of OX40 agonist ivuxolimab in advanced cancers. Generated by immunoSEQ multiplex PCR, the TCRdb table keeps only in-frame clones and is missing some. The table shows 5,500 to 7,000 clones, with 79% occurring only once. Sequences were derived from CD4+ or CD8+ T cells sorted from blood, sampled in a trial of the OX40 agonist ivuxolimab. All receptors derive from an adult with an advanced solid tumor such as melanoma, head and neck, liver or kidney cancer.

This chain's CDR3 is CASSLAPVSGNTIYF. The CDR3 DNA sequence: TGTGCCAGCAGCTTAGCTCCGGTCTCTGGAAACACCATATATTTT. This chain uses TRBV7-9 with TRBJ1-3; D is uncertain. The CDR3 loop spans 15 amino acids. The germline V gene encodes CDR1 SEHNR and CDR2 FQNEAQ (reference sequence). V was pared by 0 bases and J by 0 bases, with 6 bases between.

The rearrangement uses TRBV28 and TRBJ2-5; D remains unclear. Trimming removed 3 bases at V and 1 base at J, with 12 bases between. The CDR3 has 15 residues. Looked up from germline, CDR1 is MDHEN and CDR2 is SYDVKM. The CDR3 nucleotides are TGTGCCAGCAGTTTGGAAAGGGATGGCCAAGAGACCCAGTACTTC. Amino acid sequence: CASSLERDGQETQYF.

The chain links TRBV4-1 to TRBJ1-1, with 9 bases fitting TRBD1. From germline, CDR1 is MGHRA and CDR2 YSYEKL. V dropped 3 bases and J dropped 4; count of bases not matched to a gene: 6. This CDR3 is 15 amino acids long. This CDR3 reads CASSHRTGASTEAFF. As DNA, the CDR3 is TGCGCCAGCAGCCACAGGACAGGGGCATCCACTGAAGCTTTCTTT.

The chain has TRBV15 and TRBJ2-3; D not resolved. This CDR3 is built from 14 residues. Germline V gene lookup returns CDR1 LNHNV and CDR2 YYDKDF (reference sequence). Trimming took off 3 bases at V and 4 bases at J, with 11 bases between the two ends. CDR3 region: CATSRASRADTQYF. In nucleotides, the CDR3 is TGTGCCACCAGCAGGGCGTCTAGGGCAGATACGCAGTATTTT.

This clone was counted a single time. J is TRBJ2-1 and V is TRBV4-3, with D unclear. Trimming removed 0 bases at V and 4 bases at J, with 10 bases between. In germline, CDR1 is LGHNA, CDR2 YSLEER. There are 15 residues in the CDR3. In DNA, the CDR3 is TGCGCCAGCAGCCAAGACAGCGCGGTATACAATGAGCAGTTCTTC. It translates to CASSQDSAVYNEQFF.

As for this clone: The junction departs from the called germline gene at one end, perhaps through a read error. This chain connects TRBV7-9 to TRBJ2-1; either TRBD1 or TRBD2 may fit D (5 bases each). CDR1 and CDR2 from the germline V gene are SEHNR and FQNEAQ (reference sequence). CDR3 length: 15 amino acids. The CDR3 nucleotides are TGTGCCAGCAGCTTAGCGATCGAGGGGTACATTGAGCAGTTCTTC. Translated: CASSLAIEGYIEQFF.

This chain links TRBV29-1 with TRBJ1-1; perhaps TRBD1 as D (5 bases). This CDR3 is 10 amino acids long. The ends were cut back, 6 bases at V and 11 bases at J, with 13 bases in the middle. In germline, CDR1 is SQVTM, CDR2 ANQGSEA. CDR3: CSVGGGKAFF. The CDR3 DNA follows: TGCAGCGTGGGGGGAGGGAAGGCTTTCTTT.

The chain is built from TRBV6-6 and TRBJ2-2; D perhaps matches TRBD1 (7 bases). This CDR3 comprises 16 residues. Trimming stripped 2 bases from V and 3 bases from J, with 13 bases between. Per germline, CDR1 MNHNY and CDR2 SVGAGI (reference sequence). CDR3 coding DNA: TGTGCCAGCAGTTACCTCAGGGGGGACGACACCGGGGAGCTGTTTTTT. Amino acid sequence: CASSYLRGDDTGELFF.

The V and J genes are TRBV7-9 and TRBJ1-1, with D unresolved. Looked up from germline, CDR1 is SEHNR and CDR2 is FQNEAQ (reference sequence). The ends were cut back, 1 base at V and 5 bases at J, with 11 bases in the middle. This CDR3 region has 14 residues. CDR3 sequence (DNA): TGTGCCAGCAGCTTAGACACGGCGGTTACTGAAGCTTTCTTT. This translates into CASSLDTAVTEAFF.

The chain recombines TRBV7-9 with TRBJ1-2, with D hard to call. Trimming pared 8 bases from V and 6 bases from J, leaving 13 bases between. CDR1 is SEHNR, CDR2 FQNEAQ, per germline (reference sequence). This CDR3 has 12 amino acids. In nucleotides, the CDR3 is TGTGCCAGCTACTCCACGGTGGATGGCTACACCTTC. It yields the protein CASYSTVDGYTF.

This clone was detected only once. V gene TRBV29-1 combines with J gene TRBJ2-7; 8 positions agree with TRBD1. The CDR3 totals 13 residues. The trim removed 3 bases at V and 3 bases at J, leaving 4 bases unmatched. In germline, CDR1 is SQVTM, CDR2 ANQGSEA. CDR3 amino acids: CSVDVGQGYEQYF. The CDR3 nucleotides read TGCAGCGTTGATGTAGGACAGGGCTACGAGCAGTACTTC.

The chain employs TRBV7-2 and TRBJ1-1; unclear D gene. Trimming took off 2 bases at V and 4 bases at J, with 8 bases between the two ends. The CDR3 loop spans 13 amino acids. Germline V gives CDR1 SGHTA, CDR2 FQGNSA. The chain's CDR3 is CASSLWGGTEAFF. For the CDR3, the DNA is TGTGCCAGCAGCTTATGGGGAGGCACTGAAGCTTTCTTT.

The chain uses TRBV28 and TRBJ1-2, with a possible D match to TRBD1 (6 bases). Germline lookup yields CDR1 MDHEN and CDR2 SYDVKM. The CDR3 runs 13 residues. The ends were cut back, 3 bases at V and 4 bases at J, with 9 bases in the middle. DNA for the CDR3: TGTGCCAGCAGTTTCGGGACAAGCTATGGCTACACCTTC. Amino acid sequence: CASSFGTSYGYTF.

The rearrangement links TRBV6-4 to TRBJ2-1; the match to TRBD2 covers 9 bases. Trimming took 5 bases from V and 4 from J; bases not matched to a gene: 9. CDR1 and CDR2 from the germline V gene are MRHNA and SNTAGT. The CDR3 has 16 residues. This CDR3 reads CASSHWSGGSYNEQFF. In DNA, the CDR3 is TGTGCCAGCAGTCATTGGAGCGGGGGGTCGTACAATGAGCAGTTCTTC.

This clone was detected once. The genes are TRBV9 and TRBJ2-7, with 10 bases lining up with TRBD2. The germline CDR1 and CDR2 sequences are SGDLS and YYNGEE. Losses at the gene ends were 4 bases for V and 2 bases for J; bases not matched to a gene: 6. The CDR3 is 15 residues long. The CDR3 is CASSPSGSGTYEQYF. The CDR3 bases are TGTGCCAGCAGCCCTAGCGGGAGTGGAACCTACGAGCAGTACTTC.

This clone occurred once. The chain joins TRBV4-3 to TRBJ2-7; TRBD1 matches at 9 bases. J gave up 5 bases and V 4 bases, and 6 bases lay outside the gene matches. Germline V gives CDR1 LGHNA, CDR2 YSLEER. CDR3 length: 14 residues. The CDR3 sequence: CASSLRQGGDEQYF. In DNA form, the CDR3 reads TGCGCCAGCAGCCTAAGACAGGGGGGGGACGAGCAGTACTTC.

This sequence joins TRBV7-6 and TRBJ2-2; a possible D gene is TRBD2 (6 bases). V was pared by 3 bases and J by 7 bases, with 9 bases between. CDR3 length: 13 residues. CDR1 is SGHVS, CDR2 FNYEAQ, per germline. DNA for the CDR3: TGTGCCAGCAGCTTTCGACTAGTCGGGGAGCTGTTTTTT. Protein: CASSFRLVGELFF.

The V and J genes are TRBV5-4 and TRBJ2-7; TRBD1 might be the D (5 bases). The germline CDR1 and CDR2 sequences are SGHNT and YYREEE (reference sequence). The CDR3 has 15 amino acids. The V gene lost 0 bases and the J gene lost 4 bases, with 14 bases spanning the gap. In DNA form, the CDR3 reads TGTGCCAGCAGCTTGGCCCATCAGGGAATTTACGAGCAGTACTTC. Translated, it gives CASSLAHQGIYEQYF.